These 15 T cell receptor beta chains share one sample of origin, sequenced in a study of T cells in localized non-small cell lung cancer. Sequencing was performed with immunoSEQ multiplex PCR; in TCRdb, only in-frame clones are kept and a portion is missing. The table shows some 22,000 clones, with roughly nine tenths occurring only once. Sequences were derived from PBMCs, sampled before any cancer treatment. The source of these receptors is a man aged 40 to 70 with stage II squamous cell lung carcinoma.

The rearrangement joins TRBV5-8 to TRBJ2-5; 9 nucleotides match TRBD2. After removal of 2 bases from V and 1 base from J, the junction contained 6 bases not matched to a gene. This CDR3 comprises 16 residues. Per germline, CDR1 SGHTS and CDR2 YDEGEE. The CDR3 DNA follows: TGTGCCAGCAGCTTACAGGGCGGGAGGGCCCAAGAGACCCAGTACTTC. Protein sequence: CASSLQGGRAQETQYF.

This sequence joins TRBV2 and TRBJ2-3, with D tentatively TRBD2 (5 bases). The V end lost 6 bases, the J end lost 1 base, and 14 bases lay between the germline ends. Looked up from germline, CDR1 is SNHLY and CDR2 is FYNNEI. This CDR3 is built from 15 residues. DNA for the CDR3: TGTGCCAGCAGCGAGGGTGGGTTGGGCACAGATACGCAGTATTTT. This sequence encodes CASSEGGLGTDTQYF.

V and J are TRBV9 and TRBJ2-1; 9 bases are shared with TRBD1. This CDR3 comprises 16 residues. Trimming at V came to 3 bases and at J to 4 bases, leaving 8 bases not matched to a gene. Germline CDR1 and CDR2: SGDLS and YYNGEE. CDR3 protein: CASSEEGQGFYNEQFF. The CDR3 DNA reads TGTGCCAGCAGCGAGGAGGGACAGGGCTTTTACAATGAGCAGTTCTTC.

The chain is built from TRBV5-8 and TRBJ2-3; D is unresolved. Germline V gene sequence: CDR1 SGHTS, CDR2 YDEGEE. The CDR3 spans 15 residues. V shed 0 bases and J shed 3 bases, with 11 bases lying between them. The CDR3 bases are TGTGCCAGCAGCTTGGCCGGGTCTGCAACAGATACGCAGTATTTT. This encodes CASSLAGSATDTQYF.

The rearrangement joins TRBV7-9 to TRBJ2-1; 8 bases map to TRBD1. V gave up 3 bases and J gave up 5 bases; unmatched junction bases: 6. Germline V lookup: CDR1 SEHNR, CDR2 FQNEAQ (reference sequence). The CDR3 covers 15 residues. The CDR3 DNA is TGTGCCAGCAGCTTGATAGGACAGGGCGACAATGAGCAGTTCTTC. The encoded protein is CASSLIGQGDNEQFF.

The CDR3 sequence: CASSVGHNQPQHF. CDR3 coding DNA: TGTGCCAGCAGTGTGGGGCACAATCAGCCCCAGCATTTT. V and J are TRBV6-9 and TRBJ1-5; possible D gene TRBD1, 5 bases. Germline V gives CDR1 MNHGY, CDR2 SVAAGI. This CDR3 spans 13 amino acids. V gave up 5 bases and J gave up 3 bases, with 8 bases separating them.

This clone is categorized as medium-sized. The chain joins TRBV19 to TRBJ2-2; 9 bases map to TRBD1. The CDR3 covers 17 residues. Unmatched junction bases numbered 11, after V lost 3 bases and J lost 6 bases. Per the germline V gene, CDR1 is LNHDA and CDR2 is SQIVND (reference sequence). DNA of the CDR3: TGTGCCAGTAGTATCCCGGGGACAGGGTTAGTTGCCGGGGAGCTGTTTTTT. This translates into CASSIPGTGLVAGELFF.

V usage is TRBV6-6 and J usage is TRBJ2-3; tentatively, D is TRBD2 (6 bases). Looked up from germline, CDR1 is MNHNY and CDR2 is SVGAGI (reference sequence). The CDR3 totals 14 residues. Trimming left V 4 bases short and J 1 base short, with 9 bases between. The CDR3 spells CASSFSGRTDTQYF. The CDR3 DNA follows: TGTGCCAGCAGTTTTAGCGGCCGCACAGATACGCAGTATTTT.

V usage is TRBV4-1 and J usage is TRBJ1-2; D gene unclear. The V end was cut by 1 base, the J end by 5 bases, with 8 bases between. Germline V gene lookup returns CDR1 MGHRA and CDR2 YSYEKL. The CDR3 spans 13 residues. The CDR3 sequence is CASSQVGSYGYTF. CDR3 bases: TGCGCCAGCAGCCAAGTTGGTAGTTATGGCTACACCTTC.

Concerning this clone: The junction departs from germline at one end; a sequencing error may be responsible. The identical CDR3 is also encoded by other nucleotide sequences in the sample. CDR3: CSVDTPSGGTETQYF. DNA for the CDR3: TGCAGCGTTGACACCCCCAGCGGGGGAACAGAGACACAGTACTTC. J is TRBJ2-5 and V is TRBV29-1; 8 bases match TRBD2. The CDR3 contains 15 residues. Germline V lookup: CDR1 SQVTM, CDR2 ANQGSEA.

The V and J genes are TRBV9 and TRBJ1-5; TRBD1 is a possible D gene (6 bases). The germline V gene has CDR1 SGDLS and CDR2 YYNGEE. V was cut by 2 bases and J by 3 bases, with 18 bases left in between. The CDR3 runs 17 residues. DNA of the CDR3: TGTGCCAGCAGCGTCACACCTGGGGGCAGCCCCAATCAGCCCCAGCATTTT. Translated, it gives CASSVTPGGSPNQPQHF.

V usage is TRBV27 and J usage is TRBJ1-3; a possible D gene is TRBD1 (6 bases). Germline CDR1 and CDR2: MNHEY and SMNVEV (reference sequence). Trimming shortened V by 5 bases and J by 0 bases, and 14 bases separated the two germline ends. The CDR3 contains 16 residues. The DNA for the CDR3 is TGTGCCAGCAGTAAAAGACAGGTAATCTCTGGAAACACCATATATTTT. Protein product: CASSKRQVISGNTIYF.

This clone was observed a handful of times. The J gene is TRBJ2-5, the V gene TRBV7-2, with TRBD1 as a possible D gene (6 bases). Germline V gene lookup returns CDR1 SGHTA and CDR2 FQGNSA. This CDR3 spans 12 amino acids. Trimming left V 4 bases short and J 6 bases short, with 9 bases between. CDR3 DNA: TGTGCCAGCAGCTCAGGGGAAAAGACCCAGTACTTC. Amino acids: CASSSGEKTQYF.

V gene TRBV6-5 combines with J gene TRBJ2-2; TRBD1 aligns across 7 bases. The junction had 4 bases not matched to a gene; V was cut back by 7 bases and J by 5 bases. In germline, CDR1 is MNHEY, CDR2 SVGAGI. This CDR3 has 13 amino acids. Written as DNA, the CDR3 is TGTGCCAGCATCCCACAGGGGACCGGGGAGCTGTTTTTT. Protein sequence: CASIPQGTGELFF.

The CDR3 spells CASSQSRGQYTDTQYF. The CDR3 DNA reads as TGCGCCAGCAGTCAATCGAGGGGACAGTACACAGATACGCAGTATTTT. This rearrangement joins TRBV23-1 to TRBJ2-3; 7 bases match TRBD1. TRBV23-1 falls under the ORF class, with uncertain function. V lost 0 bases to trimming and J lost 2 bases; unmatched junction nucleotides: 5. The CDR3 contains 16 residues.